This TCR beta chain was found in a study of T-cell reconstitution after alpha-beta-depleted transplantation in children. The ends lost 3 bases at V and 5 bases at J; junction bases unmatched: 4. This CDR3 has 16 amino acids. The germline V gene has CDR1 MNHEY and CDR2 SMNVEV (reference sequence). This clonotype appeared many times. A TCRbeta library incorporating unique molecular identifiers was prepared. TCRdb re-derived calls from the PCR reads in MiXCR, one entry per CDR3 protein. The table lists approximately 420,000 distinct CDR3 sequences, 11% of them singletons. The receptor comes from a human donor who donated a stem cell graft to a child with acute myeloid leukemia. The gene calls are TRBV27 and TRBJ1-6; 10 bases match TRBD1. The sequencing used PBMCs from the stem cell graft donor, collected from the stem cell graft. This chain's CDR3 is CASSFGGTGDNSPLHF. The CDR3 nucleotides read TGTGCCAGCAGTTTTGGCGGGACAGGGGATAATTCACCCCTCCACTTT.